This is a list of T cell receptor beta chains from one sample in a study of blood T cell repertoires in COVID-19. TCRdb keeps only in-frame clones here, not all; method: immunoSEQ multiplex PCR. Among approximately 300,000 clones, more than 80% were seen once, and the ten largest hold under 6.5%. What was sequenced was peripheral blood. The receptor set was obtained from a man between 18 and 29 years old who had recovered from COVID-19. Both conserved end residues are part of each CDR3. The D gene is left open where the match is weak. Clone size is stated in some rows and not others, as once, few, many or a class when expanded.

-	15	TRBV5-4	-	TRBJ1-5	TGTGCCAGCAGTCAAGGAGGGGAACCTATTCAGCCCCAGCATTTT	CASSQGGEPIQPQHF
-	14	TRBV11-2	-	TRBJ2-7	TGTGCCAGCAGCTTAGGCCCAGGGGTCTACGAGCAGTACTTC	CASSLGPGVYEQYF
-	17	TRBV11-2	-	TRBJ1-1	TGTGCCAGCAGCTTCCTTAGCCTAGACAAAGAGGGCACTGAAGCTTTCTTT	CASSFLSLDKEGTEAFF
-	14	TRBV7-9	TRBD2	TRBJ2-3	TGTGCCAGCAGCCCAGTGGGGACTAGCGATACGCAGTATTTT	CASSPVGTSDTQYF
-	16	TRBV4-3	-	TRBJ2-3	TGCGCCAGCAGCCAAGAGATAGCTCTGGGCACAGATACGCAGTATTTT	CASSQEIALGTDTQYF
-	11	TRBV27	-	TRBJ2-1	TGTGCCAGCAGTTTTGGGCCTGAGCAGTTCTTC	CASSFGPEQFF
-	17	TRBV5-1	-	TRBJ2-3	TGCGCCAGCAGCTTGGCGGCTACAGCCCCAGGTACAGATACGCAGTATTTT	CASSLAATAPGTDTQYF
once	16	TRBV10-3	TRBD1	TRBJ1-2	TGTGCCATCAGTGAGTCGCGGGACAGGGGGGCCTATGGCTACACCTTC	CAISESRDRGAYGYTF
-	15	TRBV4-3	TRBD1	TRBJ2-1	TGCGCCAGCAGTCTGGACAGGGTCTCCTACAATGAGCAGTTCTTC	CASSLDRVSYNEQFF
-	14	TRBV10-2	-	TRBJ1-3	TGCGCCAGCAGCGGTCTAGAGCTGGGAAACACCATATATTTT	CASSGLELGNTIYF
-	16	TRBV2	-	TRBJ1-5	TGTGCCAGCAGTGAAAGGGGAACGTGGGGGGATCAGCCCCAGCATTTT	CASSERGTWGDQPQHF
-	14	TRBV3-1/TRBV3-2	-	TRBJ1-6	TGTGCCAGCAGCCAGCGACAGAGAAATTCACCCCTCCACTTT	CASSQRQRNSPLHF
-	13	TRBV6-5	-	TRBJ1-1	TGTGCCAGCTCCAGGGGTTACAACACTGAAGCTTTCTTT	CASSRGYNTEAFF
-	17	TRBV18	-	TRBJ2-2	TGTGCCAGCTCACCGTATTGGGCAGGGATGAACACCGGGGAGCTGTTTTTT	CASSPYWAGMNTGELFF
-	15	TRBV19	-	TRBJ1-3	TGTGCCAGTAGTCCACGGACAGAGACTGGAAACACCATATATTTT	CASSPRTETGNTIYF
-	14	TRBV7-2	TRBD2	TRBJ2-1	TGTGCCAGCAGCCCTGGACTAGCTTACAATGAGCAGTTCTTC	CASSPGLAYNEQFF
-	15	TRBV5-8	-	TRBJ2-5	TGTGCCAGCAGCTTGTTCGTTAGCTTCCAAGAGACCCAGTACTTC	CASSLFVSFQETQYF
-	13	TRBV7-8	TRBD2	TRBJ2-1	TGTGCCAGCAGCTTAGAACTAGCGGAGTTGCAGTTCTTC	CASSLELAELQFF
-	13	TRBV2	-	TRBJ1-4	TGTGCCAGCAGTCCGGGTACGGATGAAAAACTGTTTTTT	CASSPGTDEKLFF
-	14	TRBV6-5	TRBD2	TRBJ2-1	TGTGCCAGCAGTTCTCTAGCGGGGGCCAATGAGCAGTTCTTC	CASSSLAGANEQFF
-	12	TRBV11-2	-	TRBJ1-1	TGTGCCAGTCATAGCGACTACACTGAAGCTTTCTTT	CASHSDYTEAFF
-	15	TRBV4-1	-	TRBJ2-7	TGCGCCAGCAGCCAAGAGGAAACAGGCCCCTACGAGCAGTACTTC	CASSQEETGPYEQYF
-	13	TRBV27	-	TRBJ2-3	TGTGCCAGCAGGCCGCTAGCCTCAGATACGCAGTATTTT	CASRPLASDTQYF
once	12	TRBV30	-	TRBJ2-7	TGTGCCTGGAGTTGGGGAGACTACGAGCAGTACTTC	CAWSWGDYEQYF
-	14	TRBV5-6	TRBD1	TRBJ1-6	TGTGCCAGCAGGTACGGGACAGATAATTCACCCCTCCACTTT	CASRYGTDNSPLHF
once	15	TRBV6-1	-	TRBJ1-1	TGTGCCAGCAGTGATATATTGACAAGTAACACTGAAGCTTTCTTT	CASSDILTSNTEAFF
-	16	TRBV4-2	TRBD1	TRBJ2-3	TGTGCCAGCAGCCACGACAGGGGTGGGATCACAGATACGCAGTATTTT	CASSHDRGGITDTQYF